This is a list of T cell receptor beta chains from one sample in a study of CD8 T cells in ankylosing spondylitis. TCRdb processed the 5' RACE reads anew with MiXCR; each CDR3 protein has one entry. The data show 40,000 to 50,000 distinct CDR3 sequences, about 2.5% seen once. Input material: blood, either unsorted or a sorted T cell fraction (not recorded which). These receptors were obtained from a male donor with ankylosing spondylitis or in good health (not recorded which). CDR3s include the opening cysteine and the closing phenylalanine or tryptophan. D genes are given only for firm matches. Only some rows state a clone size, as once, few, many or a class for expanded clones.

V: TRBV9
J: TRBJ2-1
D: NA
size: many
CDR3: CASSVKEGPEFF
DNA: TGTGCCAGCAGCGTCAAGGAGGGTCCTGAGTTCTTC

V: TRBV9
J: TRBJ2-1
D: NA
size: many
CDR3: CASSVPTGGQFF
DNA: TGTGCCAGCAGCGTCCCGACTGGAGGGCAGTTCTTC

V: TRBV9
J: TRBJ2-1
D: NA
size: many
CDR3: CASSVVSVSYNEQFF
DNA: TGTGCCAGCAGCGTAGTGTCAGTGTCCTACAATGAGCAGTTCTTC

V: TRBV9
J: TRBJ2-5
D: TRBD2
size: many
CDR3: CASSAGTSGSVWETQYF
DNA: TGTGCCAGCAGCGCCGGGACTAGCGGGAGCGTCTGGGAGACCCAGTACTTC

V: TRBV9
J: TRBJ2-2
D: TRBD2
size: many
CDR3: CASSVGTSGSSGELFF
DNA: TGTGCCAGCAGCGTAGGGACTAGCGGGAGTAGCGGGGAGCTGTTTTTT

V: TRBV9
J: TRBJ2-3
D: TRBD2
size: many
CDR3: CASRPGLAGDTQYF
DNA: TGTGCCAGCAGGCCGGGACTAGCGGGAGATACGCAGTATTTT

V: TRBV9
J: TRBJ2-3
D: TRBD2
size: many
CDR3: CASSLAGGGTDTQYF
DNA: TGTGCCAGCAGCTTAGCGGGAGGTGGCACAGATACGCAGTATTTT

V: TRBV9
J: TRBJ2-1
D: NA
size: many
CDR3: CASSPWGSSYNEQFF
DNA: TGTGCCAGCAGCCCTTGGGGAAGCTCCTACAATGAGCAGTTCTTC

V: TRBV9
J: TRBJ2-6
D: NA
size: many
CDR3: CASSWGGTSGANVLTF
DNA: TGTGCCAGCAGCTGGGGCGGGACCTCTGGGGCCAACGTCCTGACTTTC

V: TRBV9
J: TRBJ1-5
D: NA
size: many
CDR3: CASSVRGDSNQPQHF
DNA: TGTGCCAGCAGCGTCCGTGGGGACAGCAATCAGCCCCAGCATTTT

V: TRBV9
J: TRBJ2-2
D: NA
size: many
CDR3: CASSSGSNTGELFF
DNA: TGTGCCAGCAGCTCGGGGTCGAACACCGGGGAGCTGTTTTTT

V: TRBV9
J: TRBJ2-7
D: TRBD2
size: many
CDR3: CASSGSSASGYEQYF
DNA: TGTGCCAGCAGCGGGAGCTCTGCTAGCGGCTACGAGCAGTACTTC

V: TRBV9
J: TRBJ2-1
D: NA
size: many
CDR3: CASSVAADENEQFF
DNA: TGTGCCAGCAGCGTAGCTGCAGATGAGAATGAGCAGTTCTTC

V: TRBV9
J: TRBJ1-3
D: NA
size: many
CDR3: CASSVAGAASGNTIYF
DNA: TGTGCCAGCAGCGTAGCGGGAGCCGCCTCTGGAAACACCATATATTTT

V: TRBV9
J: TRBJ2-5
D: NA
size: many
CDR3: CASSFTTTRGVETQYF
DNA: TGTGCCAGCAGCTTCACGACTACCCGCGGAGTTGAGACCCAGTACTTC

V: TRBV9
J: TRBJ1-1
D: TRBD1
size: NA
CDR3: CASSADRGRTEAFF
DNA: TGTGCCAGCAGCGCCGACAGGGGACGGACTGAAGCTTTCTTT

V: TRBV9
J: TRBJ2-5
D: TRBD2
size: many
CDR3: CASSVGVAGQETQYF
DNA: TGTGCCAGCAGCGTAGGGGTAGCGGGTCAAGAGACCCAGTACTTC

V: TRBV9
J: TRBJ2-1
D: TRBD2
size: many
CDR3: CASRVVAGSEQFF
DNA: TGTGCCAGCAGGGTGGTAGCGGGCTCTGAGCAGTTCTTC

V: TRBV9
J: TRBJ2-2
D: TRBD2
size: many
CDR3: CASQGSGSGGTGELFF
DNA: TGTGCCAGCCAGGGCAGCGGGAGTGGGGGCACCGGGGAGCTGTTTTTT

V: TRBV9
J: TRBJ2-1
D: TRBD1
size: many
CDR3: CASSATGTGGALAGYNEQFF
DNA: TGTGCCAGCAGCGCCACCGGGACAGGGGGAGCCCTAGCGGGATACAATGAGCAGTTCTTC

V: TRBV9
J: TRBJ2-2
D: NA
size: many
CDR3: CASSVGGDYTGELFF
DNA: TGTGCCAGCAGCGTAGGTGGGGATTACACCGGGGAGCTGTTTTTT

V: TRBV9
J: TRBJ2-6
D: NA
size: many
CDR3: CASSGSRSLSGANVLTF
DNA: TGTGCCAGCAGCGGTAGTAGGTCTCTCTCTGGGGCCAACGTCCTGACTTTC

V: TRBV9
J: TRBJ2-1
D: NA
size: many
CDR3: CASSAGTGTYNEQFF
DNA: TGTGCCAGCAGTGCCGGGACGGGAACTTACAATGAGCAGTTCTTC

V: TRBV9
J: TRBJ2-1
D: NA
size: many
CDR3: CASTDRRTDNEQFF
DNA: TGTGCCAGCACCGATAGACGGACTGACAATGAGCAGTTCTTC

V: TRBV9
J: TRBJ2-6
D: NA
size: many
CDR3: CASSVDVGFSGANVLTF
DNA: TGTGCCAGCAGCGTAGATGTAGGGTTCTCTGGGGCCAACGTCCTGACTTTC

V: TRBV9
J: TRBJ2-2
D: TRBD1
size: many
CDR3: CASSGGQWTGELFF
DNA: TGTGCCAGCAGCGGGGGACAGTGGACCGGGGAGCTGTTTTTT

V: TRBV27
J: TRBJ1-4
D: NA
size: many
CDR3: CARLNEKLFF
DNA: TGTGCCAGGCTTAATGAAAAACTGTTTTTT

V: TRBV9
J: TRBJ2-5
D: NA
size: many
CDR3: CASSVSQEETQYF
DNA: TGTGCCAGCAGCGTAAGCCAAGAAGAGACCCAGTACTTC

V: TRBV9
J: TRBJ2-7
D: TRBD1
size: many
CDR3: CASSPIRDSSYEQYF
DNA: TGTGCCAGCAGCCCTATCCGGGACAGTTCCTACGAGCAGTACTTC

V: TRBV9
J: TRBJ2-3
D: TRBD2
size: many
CDR3: CASSVGLAGDTQYF
DNA: TGTGCCAGCAGCGTGGGACTAGCGGGAGATACGCAGTATTTT

V: TRBV9
J: TRBJ2-6
D: NA
size: many
CDR3: CASSVGGPLSGANVLTF
DNA: TGTGCCAGCAGCGTAGGGGGACCTCTTTCTGGGGCCAACGTCCTGACTTTC

V: TRBV9
J: TRBJ2-3
D: TRBD2
size: many
CDR3: CASSTTSGRALDTQYF
DNA: TGTGCCAGCAGCACGACTAGCGGGAGGGCCTTAGATACGCAGTATTTT

V: TRBV9
J: TRBJ2-1
D: TRBD2
size: NA
CDR3: CASSMASGTPNEQFF
DNA: TGTGCCAGCAGTATGGCTAGCGGGACCCCCAATGAGCAGTTCTTC

V: TRBV9
J: TRBJ2-2
D: TRBD2
size: many
CDR3: CASSPRTSGSANTGELFF
DNA: TGTGCCAGCAGCCCTCGGACTAGCGGGTCCGCGAACACCGGGGAGCTGTTTTTT

V: TRBV9
J: TRBJ2-3
D: NA
size: many
CDR3: CASSVDVVGDTQYF
DNA: TGTGCCAGCAGCGTAGATGTGGTGGGGGATACGCAGTATTTT

V: TRBV9
J: TRBJ1-5
D: NA
size: many
CDR3: CASSVGPGNNQPQHF
DNA: TGTGCCAGCAGCGTAGGTCCGGGAAACAATCAGCCCCAGCATTTT

V: TRBV9
J: TRBJ2-3
D: TRBD2
size: many
CDR3: CASSVVAGGPPDTQYF
DNA: TGTGCCAGCAGCGTAGTTGCGGGAGGGCCCCCAGATACGCAGTATTTT

V: TRBV9
J: TRBJ2-3
D: TRBD2
size: many
CDR3: CASSSRLAGGTDTQYF
DNA: TGTGCCAGCAGCAGTCGACTAGCGGGTGGGACAGATACGCAGTATTTT

V: TRBV9
J: TRBJ2-5
D: NA
size: many
CDR3: CASSYQETQYF
DNA: TGTGCCAGCAGCTATCAAGAGACCCAGTACTTC

V: TRBV10-1
J: TRBJ1-1
D: NA
size: many
CDR3: CASSEVTEAFF
DNA: TGCGCCAGCAGTGAGGTCACTGAAGCTTTCTTT

V: TRBV9
J: TRBJ1-1
D: NA
size: many
CDR3: CASSVHTNTEAFF
DNA: TGTGCCAGCAGCGTCCACACGAACACTGAAGCTTTCTTT

V: TRBV9
J: TRBJ2-5
D: NA
size: many
CDR3: CASSTGVERETQYF
DNA: TGTGCCAGCAGCACCGGGGTCGAACGGGAGACCCAGTACTTC

V: TRBV9
J: TRBJ1-4
D: NA
size: many
CDR3: CASSVAWGPREKLFF
DNA: TGTGCCAGCAGCGTAGCCTGGGGGCCGCGTGAAAAACTGTTTTTT

V: TRBV9
J: TRBJ2-5
D: TRBD2
size: many
CDR3: CASSVRPTSGSETQYF
DNA: TGTGCCAGCAGCGTAAGACCGACTAGCGGGTCGGAGACCCAGTACTTC

V: TRBV9
J: TRBJ2-6
D: TRBD2
size: many
CDR3: CASSGSGTRKKHGGSNVLTF
DNA: TGTGCCAGCAGCGGTTCCGGGACCCGAAAGAAACACGGGGGGTCCAACGTCCTGACTTTC

V: TRBV9
J: TRBJ2-2
D: TRBD2
size: many
CDR3: CASSLGRGRGGELFF
DNA: TGTGCCAGCAGCCTCGGGAGGGGACGGGGCGGGGAGCTGTTTTTT

V: TRBV9
J: TRBJ1-1
D: NA
size: many
CDR3: CASSADRNTEAFF
DNA: TGTGCCAGCAGCGCCGACAGGAACACTGAAGCTTTCTTT

V: TRBV9
J: TRBJ2-2
D: TRBD1
size: many
CDR3: CASSADVAGGVGENTGELFF
DNA: TGTGCCAGCAGCGCGGATGTGGCAGGGGGCGTCGGTGAGAACACCGGGGAGCTGTTTTTT

V: TRBV9
J: TRBJ2-7
D: TRBD2
size: many
CDR3: CASGAGGTYEQYF
DNA: TGTGCCAGCGGAGCGGGAGGGACCTACGAGCAGTACTTC

V: TRBV9
J: TRBJ1-2
D: NA
size: many
CDR3: CASSPTRANYGYTF
DNA: TGTGCCAGCAGCCCGACACGCGCTAACTATGGCTACACCTTC

V: TRBV9
J: TRBJ2-3
D: TRBD2
size: many
CDR3: CASSPRSSGRTDTQYF
DNA: TGTGCCAGCAGCCCAAGATCTAGCGGGAGAACAGATACGCAGTATTTT

V: TRBV9
J: TRBJ2-3
D: TRBD1
size: many
CDR3: CASSPRGQDTQYF
DNA: TGTGCCAGCAGCCCCAGGGGGCAAGATACGCAGTATTTT

V: TRBV9
J: TRBJ1-4
D: NA
size: many
CDR3: CASSAEAGELGKLFF
DNA: TGTGCCAGCAGCGCTGAGGCAGGGGAGCTCGGAAAACTGTTTTTT

V: TRBV9
J: TRBJ2-1
D: NA
size: NA
CDR3: CDSSGLPELATFF
DNA: TGTGACAGCAGCGGCTTGCCGGAACTAGCAACGTTCTTC